Reported below is one T cell receptor beta chain. V gave up 3 bases and J gave up 4 bases; unmatched junction bases: 7. Germline V gene lookup returns CDR1 SGHRS and CDR2 YFSETQ. This CDR3 spans 15 amino acids. This specimen belongs to a study of blood T cell repertoires in COVID-19. Here immunoSEQ multiplex PCR was the method, and the copy in TCRdb shows in-frame clones only, minus some. The sample has about 110,000 clones, 76% seen once. The sequenced material came from peripheral blood. The receptor's source is a woman aged 80 or over with acute or convalescent COVID-19. The chain is built from TRBV5-1 and TRBJ2-7; 10 bases fit TRBD1. Here the CDR3 DNA reads TGCGCCAGCAGCTCCACCCCGGGACAGGGGTACGAGCAGTACTTC. Its protein product is CASSSTPGQGYEQYF.